This TCR beta chain originates from a study of OX40 agonist ivuxolimab in advanced cancers. Generated by immunoSEQ multiplex PCR, the TCRdb table keeps only in-frame clones and is missing some. This table holds fewer than 60,000 clones, roughly four fifths found once. Germline lookup yields CDR1 SGHVS and CDR2 FNYEAQ. V was pared by 1 base and J by 5 bases, with 5 bases of the junction left unmatched. CDR3 size: 16 residues. The chain combines TRBV7-6 with TRBJ1-1; 12 positions agree with TRBD1. The sequencing used CD4+ or CD8+ T cells sorted from blood, collected in a trial of the OX40 agonist ivuxolimab. This clonotype was obtained from an adult with an advanced solid tumor such as melanoma, head and neck, liver or kidney cancer. CDR3 residues: CASSLEGTGGKTEAFF. CDR3 in DNA: TGTGCCAGCAGCTTAGAGGGGACAGGGGGCAAGACTGAAGCTTTCTTT.